Listed below are T cell receptor beta chains from one sample, sequenced in a study of T cell responses to AZD1222 COVID-19 vaccine. Using immunoSEQ multiplex PCR, the repertoire was profiled, and TCRdb retains in-frame clones only, with some absent. Counted here are roughly 200,000 clones, approximately 92% occurring once; the ten biggest clones make up around 0.97%. Sequenced here: peripheral blood, sampled 28 days after the second dose of the MenACWY control vaccine. These receptors originate from an adult who received the MenACWY meningococcal vaccine as a control. CDR3s include the opening cysteine and the closing phenylalanine or tryptophan. A D gene is named only where the DNA matches it firmly. Size tells how often a clone was seen (once, few, many) or the class of an expanded clone, and some rows leave it out.

TRBV24-1	TRBJ2-2	.	TRBD2	TGTGCCACCAGTGGGACTAGCGGGGGCACCGGGGAGCTGTTTTTT	CATSGTSGGTGELFF
TRBV5-1	TRBJ1-1	.	TRBD1	TGCGCCAGCAGAACCGGGACAGGGGACAAGAACACTGAAGCTTTCTTT	CASRTGTGDKNTEAFF
TRBV5-1	TRBJ2-1	.	.	TGCGCCAGCAGCTTGGGTGGGGAGCCCTACAATGAGCAGTTCTTC	CASSLGGEPYNEQFF
TRBV19	TRBJ1-1	.	.	TGTGCCAGTAGTATAGGACAGATAAACACTGAAGCTTTCTTT	CASSIGQINTEAFF
TRBV19	TRBJ1-2	.	TRBD1	TGTGCCAGTAGTATTCTCAACCAGGGGGGCTATGGCTACACCTTC	CASSILNQGGYGYTF
TRBV19	TRBJ2-7	few	TRBD1	TGTGCCAGTAGTACCAGACAGGGGAGAATCTACGAGCAGTACTTC	CASSTRQGRIYEQYF
TRBV5-4	TRBJ1-2	.	.	TGTGCCAGCAGCTTGGGGGCCGCGGGCGGCTACACCTTC	CASSLGAAGGYTF
TRBV11-3	TRBJ1-3	.	.	TGTGCCAGCAGCTTAGGTGGGGACTCTGGAAACACCATATATTTT	CASSLGGDSGNTIYF
TRBV19	TRBJ1-4	.	.	TGTGCCAGTAGTATCTCTCCCGCAACTAATGAAAAACTGTTTTTT	CASSISPATNEKLFF
TRBV10-2	TRBJ1-5	.	.	TGCGCCAGCAGTGAGTCAGCGGCTAATCAGCCCCAGCATTTT	CASSESAANQPQHF
TRBV28	TRBJ1-2	.	.	TGTGCCAGCAGTTCCCGGGAGTATGGCTACACCTTC	CASSSREYGYTF
TRBV12-3/TRBV12-4	TRBJ1-3	.	.	TGTGCCAGCAGTTTGAGGGGAAACACCATATATTTT	CASSLRGNTIYF
TRBV5-1	TRBJ1-2	.	.	TGCGCCAGCAGCTCCGATAACCAACGGGCCGAGAGCTACACCTTC	CASSSDNQRAESYTF
TRBV30	TRBJ1-3	.	.	TGTGCCTGGAGTGTACAGGCAGGGCGGGGAAACACCATATATTTT	CAWSVQAGRGNTIYF
TRBV21-1	TRBJ1-5	.	.	TGTGCCAGCAAGGGGAGAGATTATAGCAATCAGCCCCAGCATTTT	CASKGRDYSNQPQHF
TRBV7-8	TRBJ2-1	.	TRBD2	TGTGCCAGCAGCTTAGTTGCTTGGCTAGCGGGGAACAATGAGCAGTTCTTC	CASSLVAWLAGNNEQFF
TRBV30	TRBJ2-5	.	.	TGTGCCTGGAGTTTTGGGGGGGGGCGCAGAGAGACCCAGTACTTC	CAWSFGGGRRETQYF
TRBV7-2	TRBJ1-1	.	.	TGTGCCAGCAGCTTAGTGGGGCGGAACACTGAAGCTTTCTTT	CASSLVGRNTEAFF
TRBV2	TRBJ2-1	.	TRBD2	TGTGCCAGCAGGCGGACTAGCGGGGTGAGCTCCTACAATGAGCAGTTCTTC	CASRRTSGVSSYNEQFF
TRBV6-5	TRBJ2-3	.	TRBD2	TGTGCCAGTAATAGCGGGGGAGCAGCTACGCAGTATTTT	CASNSGGAATQYF
TRBV2	TRBJ1-2	once	TRBD1	TGTGCCAGCAGCGAAAGAGGGACAGTCTATGGCTACACCTTC	CASSERGTVYGYTF
TRBV27	TRBJ1-1	.	.	TGTGCCAGCAGTTCTAGGGGTGGCACTGAAGCTTTCTTT	CASSSRGGTEAFF